These 32 T cell receptor beta chains share one sample of origin, sequenced in a study of shared clonotypes between healthy human individuals. TCRdb's copy holds only in-frame clones and misses some; the assay was immunoSEQ multiplex PCR. This table has approximately 2.4 million clones, under 97% appearing once. Sequenced: naive CD4+ T cells sorted from blood. Subset noted: CD45RA+ positively selected. The receptors derive from a man younger than 35 in good health.

V and J are TRBV30 and TRBJ1-2, with TRBD1 as a possible D gene (6 bases). CDR1 and CDR2 from the germline V gene are GTSNPN and SVGIG (reference sequence). The CDR3 spans 17 residues. V shed 5 bases and J shed 2 bases, with 24 bases lying between them. In DNA, the CDR3 is TGTGCCTGGCAGAAGACAGGAGCAACTACGTCCAACTATGGCTACACCTTC. It yields the protein CAWQKTGATTSNYGYTF.

The chain's CDR3 is CASGITGGPYEQYF. The DNA of the CDR3 is TGTGCCAGCGGCATTACGGGAGGGCCCTACGAGCAGTACTTC. The rearrangement uses TRBV6-1 and TRBJ2-7; 8 bases line up with TRBD2. The V gene end was trimmed by 8 bases and the J gene end by 2 bases; junction bases not matched to a gene: 8. The CDR3 is 14 residues long. Germline loops: CDR1 MNHNS, CDR2 SASEGT.

V is TRBV19 and J is TRBJ1-2; no firm D call. Germline assignment: CDR1 LNHDA and CDR2 SQIVND (reference sequence). The CDR3 contains 13 residues. Trimming took off 5 bases at V and 5 bases at J, with 12 bases between the two ends. The CDR3 DNA reads as TGTGCCAGTAGTCCAGACCTTGATTATGGCTACACCTTC. Protein product: CASSPDLDYGYTF.

V and J are TRBV6-6 and TRBJ1-2; maybe TRBD1 (6 bases). CDR1 is MNHNY and CDR2 is SVGAGI in the germline V gene (reference sequence). The CDR3 covers 13 residues. Trimming took 6 bases from V and 13 from J, leaving 21 bases between them. DNA for the CDR3: TGTGCCAGCAGACAAATTACAGGGACCCGGAGCACCTTC. Encoded protein: CASRQITGTRSTF.

The J gene is TRBJ2-5, the V gene TRBV28; TRBD1 matches 8 bases. The J call may be mistaken, given a closer DNA end match to TRBJ2-7. Germline CDR1 is MDHEN and CDR2 is SYDVKM. This CDR3 has 15 residues. The CDR3, as DNA: TGTGCCAGCCGACCCCGGGACAGGCAAATCTACGAGCAGTACTTC. It translates to CASRPRDRQIYEQYF.

The chain uses TRBV7-9 and TRBJ2-3, with a weak D call TRBD1 (6 bases). From germline, CDR1 is SEHNR and CDR2 FQNEAQ (reference sequence). The CDR3 is made up of 16 amino acids. The V end was cut by 2 bases, the J end by 5 bases, with 17 bases between. CDR3 protein: CASSLSGALPGDTQYF. Written as DNA, the CDR3 is TGTGCCAGCAGCTTATCAGGGGCATTGCCCGGAGATACGCAGTATTTT.

Turning to this clone: Other DNA sequences within the sample encode an identical CDR3. The chain couples TRBV6-1 to TRBJ2-5, with D perhaps given as TRBD1 or TRBD2 (6 bases each). Germline values: CDR1 MNHNS, CDR2 SASEGT. V dropped 1 base and J dropped 5 bases, with 14 bases sitting between them. This CDR3 spans 15 amino acids. Written as DNA, the CDR3 is TGTGCCAGCAGTGAAGATGGCACAGGGAGGGAGACCCAGTACTTC. Translating gives CASSEDGTGRETQYF.

This rearrangement joins TRBV6-5 to TRBJ2-2; D perhaps matches TRBD1 (6 bases). Germline-derived CDR1 and CDR2 are MNHEY and SVGAGI. CDR3 length equals 15 residues. V dropped 6 bases and J dropped 0 bases, with 11 bases sitting between them. CDR3 nucleotide sequence: TGTGCCAGCAGGTCGGGACAAGCGAACACCGGGGAGCTGTTTTTT. Its translation is CASRSGQANTGELFF.

V and J are TRBV5-1 and TRBJ2-3; the D call may be TRBD1 or TRBD2 (5 bases each). Trimming pared 5 bases from V and 6 bases from J, leaving 16 bases between. The germline gives CDR1 SGHRS, CDR2 YFSETQ. This CDR3 is built from 14 residues. The CDR3 DNA follows: TGCGCCAGCAGAACAGGAGAGGGGACGGATACGCAGTATTTT. The encoded protein is CASRTGEGTDTQYF. The whole variable domain, filled in from reference TRBV5-1 and TRBJ2-3, reads KAGVTQTPRYLIKTRGQQVTLSCSPISGHRSVSWYQQTPGQGLQFLFEYFSETQRNKGNFPGRFSGRQFSNSRSEMNVSTLELGDSALYLCASRTGEGTDTQYFGPGTRLTVL.

This chain connects TRBV28 to TRBJ1-5; maybe TRBD1 (5 bases). V was cut by 3 bases and J by 0 bases, with 9 bases left in between. CDR1 and CDR2 (germline): MDHEN, SYDVKM. This CDR3 is 15 amino acids long. The CDR3 DNA is TGTGCCAGCAGTTTCGGGACCTATAGCAATCAGCCCCAGCATTTT. This gives the protein CASSFGTYSNQPQHF. Complete variable domain (other parts from reference TRBV28 and TRBJ1-5): DVKVTQSSRYLVKRTGEKVFLECVQDMDHENMFWYRQDPGLGLRLIYFSYDVKMKEKGDIPEGYSVSREKKERFSLILESASTNQTSMYLCASSFGTYSNQPQHFGDGTRLSIL.

The V and J genes are TRBV6-1 and TRBJ2-7, with 7 bases identical to TRBD2. The CDR3 has 14 amino acids. The trim removed 6 bases at V and 3 bases at J, leaving 8 bases unmatched. The germline V gene encodes CDR1 MNHNS and CDR2 SASEGT. The CDR3 DNA reads TGTGCCAGCAGGAAGGGCGGGGGAAACTACGAGCAGTACTTC. This translates into CASRKGGGNYEQYF.

This clone was seen once. V and J are TRBV5-6 and TRBJ1-1; D remains unclear. V was cut by 0 bases and J by 1 base, with 4 bases left in between. The CDR3 length is 13 residues. Germline V lookup: CDR1 SGHDT, CDR2 YYEEEE. The DNA of the CDR3 is TGTGCCAGCAGCTTGGTCTCGAACACTGAAGCTTTCTTT. Translated: CASSLVSNTEAFF.

This chain joins TRBV7-2 and TRBJ1-2, with 9 bases identical to TRBD1. The germline CDR1 and CDR2 sequences are SGHTA and FQGNSA. The V and J ends lost 1 base and 5 bases, in that order; junction bases with no gene match: 8. The CDR3 is 16 amino acids. The CDR3, as DNA: TGTGCCAGCAGCTTAGGGGGACAGGGCCTGAGTTATGGCTACACCTTC. This gives the protein CASSLGGQGLSYGYTF.

The chain combines TRBV6-5 with TRBJ1-6, with D possibly TRBD1 on 5 matching bases. This CDR3 has 13 amino acids. V lost 7 bases to trimming and J lost 7 bases, with 11 bases between them. CDR1 MNHEY and CDR2 SVGAGI come from the germline V gene. In DNA, the CDR3 is TGTGCCAGCACCTCTCCAGGGAATTCACCCCTCCACTTT. As protein: CASTSPGNSPLHF.

The chain employs TRBV4-3 and TRBJ1-3; D is unresolved. V was cut by 5 bases and J by 4 bases, with 21 bases left in between. CDR1 and CDR2 (germline): LGHNA, YSLEER. The CDR3 extends over 17 amino acids. CDR3 sequence reads: CASSATSLEGTGNTIYF. DNA of the CDR3: TGCGCCAGCAGCGCTACCTCCCTCGAGGGAACGGGAAACACCATATATTTT.

This chain connects TRBV7-9 to TRBJ1-1; the D is unclear. V was trimmed by 1 base and J by 1 base, leaving 13 bases between them. Germline V gene data show CDR1 as SEHNR and CDR2 as FQNEAQ (reference sequence). CDR3 length: 16 residues. The CDR3 region has the DNA TGTGCCAGCAGCTTAGGACATGGCACTACGAACACTGAAGCTTTCTTT. Protein product: CASSLGHGTTNTEAFF.

The chain has TRBV6-1 and TRBJ2-5; 8 nucleotides align to TRBD2. The length of the CDR3 is 13 residues. J gave up 2 bases and V 6 bases, and 2 bases lay outside the gene matches. Germline CDR1 reads MNHNS; CDR2 reads SASEGT. The CDR3: CASRVAGQETQYF. The CDR3, as DNA: TGTGCCAGCAGGGTAGCGGGACAAGAGACCCAGTACTTC.

Concerning this clone itself: The junction and the germline gene differ at one end; a read error may be behind it. The V and J genes are TRBV4-1 and TRBJ2-1, with 8 bases aligning to TRBD2. Germline CDR1 MGHRA, CDR2 YSYEKL. The CDR3 is made up of 14 amino acids. CDR3 nucleotide sequence: TGCGCCAGCAGCCTTAGCGGGACCACAGCCAGGGCGGTCTTC. Amino acid sequence: CASSLSGTTARAVF.

This CDR3 is CASSLEAGGPRSSYEQYF. In nucleotides, the CDR3 is TGCGCCAGCAGCTTGGAGGCGGGAGGCCCGCGAAGCTCCTACGAGCAGTACTTC. The V and J genes are TRBV5-1 and TRBJ2-7; 8 positions match TRBD2. Germline trimming cut 0 bases from V and 0 bases from J; bases unmatched to any gene: 11. From germline, CDR1 is SGHRS and CDR2 YFSETQ. The CDR3 has 18 amino acids.

This clone was observed once. The chain recombines TRBV7-2 with TRBJ2-1, with D tentatively TRBD2 (6 bases). Trimming took 2 bases from V and 2 from J, leaving 10 bases between them. This CDR3 is 15 amino acids long. Germline-derived CDR1 and CDR2 are SGHTA and FQGNSA. CDR3 DNA: TGTGCCAGCAGCTTACAGGCGGGACCCTACAATGAGCAGTTCTTC. Its protein is CASSLQAGPYNEQFF.

The V and J genes are TRBV10-3 and TRBJ2-7; 10 bases agree with TRBD1. Germline CDR1 and CDR2: ENHRY and SYGVKD. Trimming took 6 bases from V and 3 from J; bases not matched to a gene: 11. This CDR3 has 16 amino acids. This CDR3 reads CAISGTTGGQLYEQYF. CDR3 sequence (DNA): TGTGCCATCAGCGGAACGACAGGGGGCCAACTCTACGAGCAGTACTTC.

The chain uses TRBV28 and TRBJ1-5; no definite D call. The CDR3 totals 17 residues. Germline CDR1 is MDHEN and CDR2 is SYDVKM. V lost 6 bases to trimming and J lost 3 bases, with 21 bases between them. The CDR3 loop reads CASSLLSPGLNNQPQHF. CDR3 sequence (DNA): TGTGCCAGCAGCCTACTGTCCCCAGGACTAAACAATCAGCCCCAGCATTTT.

The chain is built from TRBV6-1 and TRBJ2-7, with D uncertain. The CDR3 consists of 12 residues. Germline lookup yields CDR1 MNHNS and CDR2 SASEGT. The V and J ends lost 6 bases and 2 bases respectively, with 8 bases between them. The CDR3 coding sequence is TGTGCCAGCAGCCTCTCCGCCTACGAGCAGTACTTC. Amino acid sequence: CASSLSAYEQYF.

The chain couples TRBV6-5 to TRBJ1-2; 7 positions agree with TRBD1. The CDR3 length is 13 residues. The J segment lost 8 bases and the V segment lost 5 bases, leaving 8 bases of the junction unmatched. CDR1 and CDR2 (germline): MNHEY, SVGAGI. The CDR3 here is CASSRFDRDGYTF. CDR3 DNA: TGTGCCAGCAGTCGCTTTGACAGGGACGGCTACACCTTC.

This clone was recorded a few times. Other DNA sequences in the same sample also yield this CDR3. The V gene is TRBV9, the J gene TRBJ1-5; weak D call: TRBD1 (6 bases). V was clipped by 2 bases and J by 4 bases, with 10 bases between them. This CDR3 is 14 amino acids long. Per the germline V gene, CDR1 is SGDLS and CDR2 is YYNGEE. In nucleotides, the CDR3 is TGTGCCAGCAGCGTTGAGGGGGGGAATCAGCCCCAGCATTTT. Amino acids: CASSVEGGNQPQHF.

This chain connects TRBV4-1 to TRBJ2-2; 11 positions match TRBD2. The CDR3 covers 16 residues. Germline trimming cut 4 bases from V and 4 bases from J; bases unmatched to any gene: 5. Germline V gene data show CDR1 as MGHRA and CDR2 as YSYEKL. The CDR3, as DNA: TGCGCCAGCAGCCCGGGCGGACTAGCGGGCACCGGGGAGCTGTTTTTT. Protein sequence: CASSPGGLAGTGELFF.

This rearrangement joins TRBV5-5 to TRBJ1-5, with D possibly TRBD1 on 5 matching bases. This CDR3 comprises 16 residues. V was clipped by 7 bases and J by 3 bases, with 20 bases between them. CDR1 and CDR2 from the germline V gene are SGHKS and YYEKEE (reference sequence). In nucleotides, the CDR3 is TGTGCCAGCGGAACGAAGGGGAGCGGGGACAATCAGCCCCAGCATTTT. It codes for CASGTKGSGDNQPQHF. The whole variable domain, filled in from reference TRBV5-5 and TRBJ1-5, reads DAGVTQSPTHLIKTRGQQVTLRCSPISGHKSVSWYQQVLGQGPQFIFQYYEKEERGRGNFPDRFSARQFPNYSSELNVNALLLGDSALYLCASGTKGSGDNQPQHFGDGTRLSIL.

This clone has a single count. The chain combines TRBV11-2 with TRBJ1-6; D remains unclear. Trimming removed 5 bases at V and 7 bases at J, with 21 bases between. Germline CDR1 reads SGHAT; CDR2 reads FQNNGV. CDR3 size: 17 residues. The CDR3: CASSTDVSGRRNSPLHF. CDR3 DNA: TGTGCCAGCAGCACAGACGTATCCGGCAGAAGAAATTCACCCCTCCACTTT.

The gene calls are TRBV21-1 and TRBJ1-2; TRBD1, the D gene given by the table, was not confirmed from the DNA. TRBV21-1 counts as a pseudogene. CDR3 length equals 15 residues. DNA for the CDR3: TGTGCCAGCAGCAAAGGGGGAAGGGGAACCTATGGCTACACCTTC. Protein product: CASSKGGRGTYGYTF.

This clone was observed a single time. This sequence joins TRBV28 and TRBJ2-5; D unresolved. This CDR3 has 13 residues. Trimming removed 3 bases at V and 5 bases at J, with 10 bases between. Looked up from germline, CDR1 is MDHEN and CDR2 is SYDVKM. In DNA form, the CDR3 reads TGTGCCAGCAGTTTCCGGTTTCAGGAGACCCAGTACTTC. As protein: CASSFRFQETQYF.

This clone was observed a single time. V is TRBV6-5 and J is TRBJ2-1, with no clear D. CDR1 MNHEY and CDR2 SVGAGI come from the germline V gene. This CDR3 has 16 residues. With 8 bases removed from V and 2 bases from J, the gap between germline ends came to 19 bases. The CDR3 here is CASRLTSAVTYNEQFF. The DNA of the CDR3 is TGTGCCAGCCGTTTGACTTCGGCGGTCACCTACAATGAGCAGTTCTTC.

V and J are TRBV5-1 and TRBJ1-1; no clear D. V lost 4 bases to trimming and J lost 1 base, with 8 bases between them. The CDR3 is made up of 13 amino acids. Germline CDR1 is SGHRS and CDR2 is YFSETQ. CDR3 in amino acids: CASSVEPNTEAFF. Written as DNA, the CDR3 is TGCGCCAGCAGCGTAGAGCCGAACACTGAAGCTTTCTTT.